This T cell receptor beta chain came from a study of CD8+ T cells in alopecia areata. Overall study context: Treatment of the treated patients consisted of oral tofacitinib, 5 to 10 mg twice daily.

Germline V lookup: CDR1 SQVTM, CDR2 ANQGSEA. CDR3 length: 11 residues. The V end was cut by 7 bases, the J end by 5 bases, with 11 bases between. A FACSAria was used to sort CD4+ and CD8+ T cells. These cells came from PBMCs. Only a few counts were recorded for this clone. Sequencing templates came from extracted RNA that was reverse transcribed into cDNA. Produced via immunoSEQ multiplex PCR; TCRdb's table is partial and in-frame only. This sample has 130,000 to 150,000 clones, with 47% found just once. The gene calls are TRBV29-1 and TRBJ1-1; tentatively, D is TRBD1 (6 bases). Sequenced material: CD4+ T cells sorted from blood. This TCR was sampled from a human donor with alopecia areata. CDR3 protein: CSGRQVTEAFF. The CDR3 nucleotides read TGCAGCGGCCGACAGGTGACTGAAGCTTTCTTT.